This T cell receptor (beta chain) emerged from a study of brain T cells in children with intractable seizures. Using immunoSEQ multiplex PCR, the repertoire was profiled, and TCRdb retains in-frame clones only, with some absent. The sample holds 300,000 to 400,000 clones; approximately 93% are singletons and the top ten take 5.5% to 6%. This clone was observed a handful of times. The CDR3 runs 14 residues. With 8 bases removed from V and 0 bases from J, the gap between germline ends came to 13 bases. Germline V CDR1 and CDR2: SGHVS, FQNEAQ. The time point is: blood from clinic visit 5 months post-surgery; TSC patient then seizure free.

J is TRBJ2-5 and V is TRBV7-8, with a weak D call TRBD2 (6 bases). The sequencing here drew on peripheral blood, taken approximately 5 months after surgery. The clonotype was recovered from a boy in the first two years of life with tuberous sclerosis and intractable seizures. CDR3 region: CASRRDTYQETQYF. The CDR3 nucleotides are TGTGCCAGCCGGAGGGATACGTACCAAGAGACCCAGTACTTC.